This entry describes one T cell receptor beta chain. The germline gives CDR1 SNHLY, CDR2 FYNNEI. Trimming cost V 6 bases and J 8 bases, with 26 bases left between them. The CDR3 is 17 residues long. Profiling relied on immunoSEQ multiplex PCR, and the TCRdb table lists in-frame clones only, not all of them. The sample has 100,000 to 150,000 clones; 90% to 95% are singletons. Surgeons resected thymus tissue during corrective heart surgery. This entry comes from a study of human thymus T cells. J is TRBJ1-3 and V is TRBV2; maybe TRBD1 (5 bases). The sample comprised thymus tissue. The sequence derives from a boy younger than two with a congenital heart defect but otherwise immunologically healthy. The CDR3 is CASRERGRRVPGDTIYF. In DNA form, the CDR3 reads TGTGCCAGCAGGGAACGGGGCCGACGGGTACCAGGTGACACCATATATTTT.